This entry lists 26 T cell receptor beta chains sequenced from one sample in a study of T cells in Graves' hyperthyroidism and ophthalmopathy. The TCR beta CDR3 regions underwent amplification using RNA transcripts as the source. HTBI primers were the set used in a first-round RT-PCR of the TCR CDR3. TCRdb ran MiXCR on the multiplex PCR reads and lists one entry per CDR3 protein. The repertoire consists of around 350,000 distinct CDR3 sequences, with roughly 15% occurring once and the leading ten covering roughly a fifth. The sequencing sample was made of blood. Receptors were obtained from an older woman with Graves' ophthalmopathy.

In this sample, this clonotype turned up many times. The chain has TRBV28 and TRBJ2-7, with TRBD2 identical over 7 bases. There are 13 residues in the CDR3. Germline trimming cut 6 bases from V and 2 bases from J; bases unmatched to any gene: 4. Per germline, CDR1 MDHEN and CDR2 SYDVKM. CDR3: CASSSGLTYEQYF. CDR3 DNA: TGTGCCAGCAGCTCGGGACTAACCTACGAGCAGTACTTC. Full variable domain (outside the CDR3, taken from reference TRBV28 and TRBJ2-7): DVKVTQSSRYLVKRTGEKVFLECVQDMDHENMFWYRQDPGLGLRLIYFSYDVKMKEKGDIPEGYSVSREKKERFSLILESASTNQTSMYLCASSSGLTYEQYFGPGTRLTVT.

The rearrangement uses TRBV28 and TRBJ2-1; 15 bases match TRBD2. This CDR3 comprises 15 residues. The germline V gene has CDR1 MDHEN and CDR2 SYDVKM. V dropped 8 bases and J dropped 3; count of bases not matched to a gene: 2. The CDR3 region has the DNA TGTGCCAGCGGACTAGCGGGAGGGTTCTACAATGAGCAGTTCTTC. This encodes CASGLAGGFYNEQFF.

This clonotype was seen ten or more times. V gene TRBV6-1 combines with J gene TRBJ1-1; D is unresolved. The V and J ends lost 6 bases and 4 bases respectively, with 12 bases between them. This CDR3 spans 13 amino acids. Germline CDR1 reads MNHNS; CDR2 reads SASEGT. The CDR3 loop reads CASRRGRGTEAFF. DNA for the CDR3: TGTGCCAGCAGGCGAGGGAGAGGCACTGAAGCTTTCTTT.

V gene TRBV5-6 combines with J gene TRBJ2-7; D is undetermined. The CDR3 length is 14 residues. V was pared by 0 bases and J by 7 bases, with 14 bases between. Per germline, CDR1 SGHDT and CDR2 YYEEEE. The CDR3 region is CASSLGLGTEEQYF. CDR3 in DNA: TGTGCCAGCAGCTTGGGACTTGGCACCGAGGAGCAGTACTTC.

This clonotype was detected ten times or more. V is TRBV4-1 and J is TRBJ2-5; D possibly corresponds to TRBD2 (5 bases). The CDR3 length is 14 residues. Trimming took off 0 bases at V and 2 bases at J, with 7 bases between the two ends. The V gene's germline CDR1 is MGHRA and CDR2 YSYEKL. The CDR3 bases are TGCGCCAGCAGCCAAGATGAGCGGCAAGAGACCCAGTACTTC. It codes for CASSQDERQETQYF.

This clonotype has at least ten counts. At one end the junction does not follow the germline gene, possibly because of a read error. CDR3 region: CANSLEATGAYEQYF. The CDR3 DNA reads as TGTGCCAACAGCTTAGAGGCGACGGGGGCCTACGAGCAGTACTTC. This chain connects TRBV7-2 to TRBJ2-7; possible D gene TRBD2, 6 bases. Germline CDR1 reads SGHTA; CDR2 reads FQGNSA. The CDR3 length is 15 residues.

This clonotype was recorded many times. V usage is TRBV27 and J usage is TRBJ1-1; 12 bases are shared with TRBD1. This CDR3 spans 17 amino acids. J was trimmed by 1 base and V by 5 bases; bases with no gene match: 8. The germline V gene has CDR1 MNHEY and CDR2 SMNVEV (reference sequence). The CDR3 bases are TGTGCCAGCAGTGACGGGACAGGGGGCCCTAGGAACACTGAAGCTTTCTTT. Its translation is CASSDGTGGPRNTEAFF.

This clonotype was found many times. J is TRBJ2-1 and V is TRBV14; no firm D call. V was pared by 0 bases and J by 6 bases, with 12 bases between. This CDR3 comprises 15 residues. Germline V gene data show CDR1 as SGHDN and CDR2 as FVKESK. As DNA, the CDR3 is TGTGCCAGCAGCCAAGAACCAACCTTCAGCAATGAGCAGTTCTTC. Encoded protein: CASSQEPTFSNEQFF.

This chain uses TRBV19 with TRBJ2-2; D ambiguous. The CDR3 covers 14 residues. Germline CDR1 reads LNHDA; CDR2 reads SQIVND (reference sequence). The V end was cut by 4 bases, the J end by 1 base, with 7 bases between. The CDR3 region has the DNA TGTGCCAGTAGTAACCCAGGGAACACCGGGGAGCTGTTTTTT. This codes for CASSNPGNTGELFF.

This clonotype was recorded at least ten times. This sequence joins TRBV6-1 and TRBJ2-7; 10 bases are shared with TRBD1. This CDR3 has 15 residues. Losses at the gene ends were 6 bases for V and 6 bases for J; bases not matched to a gene: 11. Germline V lookup: CDR1 MNHNS, CDR2 SASEGT. As DNA, the CDR3 is TGTGCCAGCAGCCCTCCGGGACAGGGGACCGGCGAGCAGTACTTC. This translates into CASSPPGQGTGEQYF.

At least ten counts were recorded for this clonotype. V is TRBV28 and J is TRBJ2-7, with TRBD2 identical over 11 bases. The CDR3 is 14 amino acids. With 6 bases clipped from V and 5 bases from J, the junction kept 6 bases outside the gene matches. Germline V gene data show CDR1 as MDHEN and CDR2 as SYDVKM. The chain's CDR3 is CASRTSGGFDEQYF. In DNA, the CDR3 is TGTGCCAGCAGAACTAGCGGGGGCTTTGACGAGCAGTACTTC.

The gene calls are TRBV10-3 and TRBJ2-5; TRBD1 matches 7 bases. CDR3 length equals 15 residues. From germline, CDR1 is ENHRY and CDR2 SYGVKD. With V trimmed by 3 bases and J by 3 bases, 7 bases remained unmatched. CDR3 sequence (DNA): TGTGCCATCAGTGATGGGGGACAGATCAAAGAGACCCAGTACTTC. Its protein is CAISDGGQIKETQYF.

The rearrangement links TRBV6-1 to TRBJ2-1; TRBD2 matches 7 bases. In germline, CDR1 is MNHNS, CDR2 SASEGT. The CDR3 length is 14 residues. Germline trimming cut 6 bases from V and 9 bases from J; bases unmatched to any gene: 11. In nucleotides, the CDR3 is TGTGCCAGCAGATCGGGGAGGGTGAGGGGTGAGCAGTTCTTC. It encodes CASRSGRVRGEQFF.

This clonotype has more than one count but fewer than ten. V and J are TRBV4-1 and TRBJ2-1, with D uncertain. The CDR3 runs to 16 residues. Looked up from germline, CDR1 is MGHRA and CDR2 is YSYEKL. With 0 bases removed from V and 0 bases from J, the gap between germline ends came to 9 bases. CDR3 amino acids: CASSQDALSSYNEQFF. As DNA, the CDR3 is TGCGCCAGCAGCCAAGATGCTCTCAGCTCCTACAATGAGCAGTTCTTC.

This clonotype was counted between two and nine times. V gene TRBV5-8 combines with J gene TRBJ2-2; TRBD2 agrees at 7 bases. Germline trimming cut 0 bases from V and 4 bases from J; bases unmatched to any gene: 3. The CDR3 contains 15 residues. CDR1 SGHTS and CDR2 YDEGEE come from the germline V gene. CDR3: CASSLALAGTGELFF. The CDR3 DNA is TGTGCCAGCAGCTTGGCCTTAGCGGGCACCGGGGAGCTGTTTTTT. The whole variable domain, filled in from reference TRBV5-8 and TRBJ2-2, reads EAGVTQSPTHLIKTRGQQATLRCSPISGHTSVYWYQQALGLGLQFLLWYDEGEERNRGNFPPRFSGRQFPNYSSELNVNALELEDSALYLCASSLALAGTGELFFGEGSRLTVL.

J is TRBJ1-2 and V is TRBV10-2; maybe TRBD1 (5 bases). The CDR3 runs to 14 residues. Trimming removed 7 bases at V and 8 bases at J, with 20 bases between. The germline V gene has CDR1 WSHSY and CDR2 SAAADI. CDR3 region: CASNPGGFAGGYTF. DNA for the CDR3: TGCGCCAGCAACCCCGGGGGATTTGCAGGAGGCTACACCTTC.

This chain joins TRBV12-3 or TRBV12-4 and TRBJ2-1; TRBD2 matches 7 bases. The CDR3 consists of 15 residues. Trimming cost V 5 bases and J 9 bases; bases outside gene matches: 13. The CDR3 loop reads CASSPDWRENGEQFF. For the CDR3, the DNA is TGTGCCAGCAGTCCGGACTGGCGGGAGAACGGTGAGCAGTTCTTC.

The rearrangement links TRBV5-1 to TRBJ1-4; tentatively, D is TRBD1 (5 bases). Germline V gene sequence: CDR1 SGHRS, CDR2 YFSETQ. V lost 4 bases to trimming and J lost 5 bases, with 9 bases between them. The CDR3 totals 13 residues. The CDR3 region is CASSTQGNEKLFF. CDR3 in DNA: TGCGCCAGCAGCACCCAGGGAAATGAAAAACTGTTTTTT. Full variable domain (remainder filled in from reference TRBV5-1 and TRBJ1-4): KAGVTQTPRYLIKTRGQQVTLSCSPISGHRSVSWYQQTPGQGLQFLFEYFSETQRNKGNFPGRFSGRQFSNSRSEMNVSTLELGDSALYLCASSTQGNEKLFFGSGTQLSVL.

This clonotype came up many times. The V gene is TRBV20-1, the J gene TRBJ2-3, with a possible D match to TRBD2 (6 bases). This CDR3 comprises 15 residues. Per the germline V gene, CDR1 is DFQATT and CDR2 is SNEGSKA (reference sequence). Trimming pared 1 base from V and 2 bases from J, leaving 13 bases between. CDR3 nucleotide sequence: TGCAGTGCTAGAGTAGGCGGGACGGACACAGATACGCAGTATTTT. Its protein product is CSARVGGTDTDTQYF.

This clonotype showed up many times. The gene calls are TRBV11-2 and TRBJ2-7, with TRBD2 as a possible D gene (6 bases). Trimming took 0 bases from V and 4 from J, leaving 10 bases between them. The CDR3 length is 14 residues. The germline V gene encodes CDR1 SGHAT and CDR2 FQNNGV. The CDR3 coding sequence is TGTGCCAGCAGCTTAGATCGGGCGGGGTACGAGCAGTACTTC. As protein: CASSLDRAGYEQYF.

This clonotype has only a few counts. V gene TRBV29-1 combines with J gene TRBJ2-2; 7 bases line up with TRBD2. The germline V gene has CDR1 SQVTM and CDR2 ANQGSEA. With V trimmed by 6 bases and J by 10 bases, 11 bases remained unmatched. There are 13 residues in the CDR3. The CDR3 DNA reads as TGCAGCGTCCGAGCGGGACCCCTCGCGGAGCTGTTTTTT. Translated: CSVRAGPLAELFF.

J is TRBJ2-7 and V is TRBV15, with 7 bases aligning to TRBD2. J was trimmed by 2 bases and V by 1 base; bases with no gene match: 8. The CDR3 loop spans 16 amino acids. CDR1 and CDR2 (germline): LNHNV, YYDKDF (reference sequence). CDR3 region: CATSRAGRGGPYEQYF. CDR3 nucleotide sequence: TGTGCCACCAGCAGAGCGGGGAGGGGAGGCCCCTACGAGCAGTACTTC.

The chain links TRBV4-1 to TRBJ2-3; D perhaps matches TRBD2 (5 bases). The length of the CDR3 is 15 residues. V shed 0 bases and J shed 4 bases, with 11 bases lying between them. Germline V gene lookup returns CDR1 MGHRA and CDR2 YSYEKL. Written as DNA, the CDR3 is TGCGCCAGCAGCCAAGAGGGGAGCAGAGCAGATACGCAGTATTTT. Translated: CASSQEGSRADTQYF.

The chain recombines TRBV28 with TRBJ1-6; no reliable D call. Per germline, CDR1 MDHEN and CDR2 SYDVKM. The V and J ends lost 6 bases and 0 bases respectively, with 18 bases between them. The CDR3 runs to 18 residues. CDR3 sequence reads: CASSPRQVGSSYNSPLHF. For the CDR3, the DNA is TGTGCCAGCAGCCCCCGGCAGGTGGGGAGCTCCTATAATTCACCCCTCCACTTT.

The table lists this clonotype with many counts. The rearrangement joins TRBV10-3 to TRBJ2-7; 7 positions agree with TRBD1. Germline CDR1 and CDR2: ENHRY and SYGVKD. CDR3 length equals 14 residues. V gave up 3 bases and J gave up 9 bases; unmatched junction bases: 11. CDR3 sequence (DNA): TGTGCCATCAGTGAAATCGGGCAGGGGGAAGGGCAGTACTTC. Translation: CAISEIGQGEGQYF.

Ten or more counts support this clonotype. V gene TRBV7-8 combines with J gene TRBJ2-7, with a tentative D call TRBD2 (6 bases). Trimming pared 2 bases from V and 3 bases from J, leaving 14 bases between. CDR1 and CDR2 (germline): SGHVS, FQNEAQ. This CDR3 contains 15 residues. The CDR3 region is CASSLKARRDYEQYF. The CDR3 coding sequence is TGTGCCAGCAGCTTAAAGGCGAGGCGGGACTACGAGCAGTACTTC.